The rows below give T cell receptor beta chains drawn from one sample of a study of cytomegalovirus exposure and HLA in healthy donors. The method was immunoSEQ multiplex PCR; TCRdb's version includes in-frame clones alone and lacks a portion of them. The table has 95,000 to 130,000 clones, less than 80% seen once. Sequenced: PBMCs. These receptors were obtained from a woman aged 35 to 49 in good health and CMV-seropositive. Each CDR3 is given with its conserved first and last residue. Fields, in order: V gene, J gene, D gene, CDR3 protein. A D gene is named only where the DNA matches it firmly.

TRBV27,TRBJ2-2,TRBD2,CASSHVIGVGGRGGELFF
TRBV9,TRBJ2-7,.,CASSEGSYYEQYF
TRBV30,TRBJ2-1,.,CAWSDFNEQFF
TRBV6-6,TRBJ2-5,.,CASSHQEAGTQYF
TRBV18,TRBJ2-2,.,CASSRSGTGELFF
TRBV7-2,TRBJ2-1,.,CASSLEELVGEQFF
TRBV5-4,TRBJ2-7,TRBD2,CASSPGLAAYEQYF
TRBV27,TRBJ2-1,TRBD2,CASSLLAGAGNEQFF
TRBV7-2,TRBJ2-5,.,CASSLGQVGETQYF
TRBV6-5,TRBJ1-1,.,CASTYQRGRSMAFF
TRBV6-5,TRBJ2-1,.,CASSYSVAQEQFF
TRBV7-3,TRBJ2-1,TRBD1,CASSIGTGEINEQFF
TRBV19,TRBJ1-2,TRBD1,CASSTPPGQGNYGYTF
TRBV27,TRBJ1-5,.,CASSTEGGRNQPQHF
TRBV7-2,TRBJ1-1,.,CASSLQGGKTEAFF
TRBV27,TRBJ2-7,.,CASSSGLSAYEQYF
TRBV5-4,TRBJ2-1,.,CASSGGLTYNEQFF
TRBV30,TRBJ2-7,.,CAWNRESPYEQYF
TRBV5-1,TRBJ1-1,TRBD1,CASSGQGGKDTEAFF
TRBV4-2,TRBJ2-3,.,CASSQDREDTQYF
TRBV7-3,TRBJ2-3,TRBD2,CASSLNSGGGDTQYF
TRBV29-1,TRBJ1-3,TRBD1,CSVERQGPSGNTIYF
TRBV27,TRBJ1-1,TRBD1,CASSFQGVNTEAFF